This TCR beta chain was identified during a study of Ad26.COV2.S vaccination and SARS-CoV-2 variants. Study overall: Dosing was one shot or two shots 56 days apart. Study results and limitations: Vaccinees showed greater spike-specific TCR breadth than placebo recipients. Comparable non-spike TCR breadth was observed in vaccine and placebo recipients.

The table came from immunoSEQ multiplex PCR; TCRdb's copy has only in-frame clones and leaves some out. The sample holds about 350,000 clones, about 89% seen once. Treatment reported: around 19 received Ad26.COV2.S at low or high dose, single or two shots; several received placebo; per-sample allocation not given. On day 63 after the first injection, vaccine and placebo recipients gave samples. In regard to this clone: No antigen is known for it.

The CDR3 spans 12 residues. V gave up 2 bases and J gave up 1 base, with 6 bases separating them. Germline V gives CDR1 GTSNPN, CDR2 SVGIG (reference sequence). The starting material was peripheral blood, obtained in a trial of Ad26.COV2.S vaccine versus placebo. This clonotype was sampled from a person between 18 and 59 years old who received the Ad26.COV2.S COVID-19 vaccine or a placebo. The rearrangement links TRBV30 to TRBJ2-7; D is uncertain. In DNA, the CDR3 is TGTGCCTGGAGTTTGATGTCCTACGAGCAGTACTTC. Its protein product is CAWSLMSYEQYF.